The T cell receptor beta chain described here comes from a study of radiation and T cells in renal cell carcinoma. Whole-study findings and limits: No pretreatment tumor biopsies were available for baseline clonotypes. Top tumor clonotypes rose in blood 2 weeks post-radiation, then contracted.

In regard to this clone: Its antigen is unknown.

Time point reported: baseline pretreatment blood. Treatment described: 15 Gy SBRT to primary tumor, nephrectomy 4 weeks later. With 4 bases clipped from V and 4 bases from J, the junction kept 7 bases outside the gene matches. In germline, CDR1 is SGHKS, CDR2 YYEKEE (reference sequence). This CDR3 has 14 residues. Some clones are missing from TCRdb's copy, which holds only in-frame ones; the method was immunoSEQ multiplex PCR. The sample has some 150,000 clones; approximately 90% are singletons. This TCR came from a woman between 45 and 65 years old with renal cell carcinoma. This specimen consisted of blood, obtained from a patient whose treatment included radiotherapy and nephrectomy. The rearrangement uses TRBV5-5 and TRBJ1-2, with 7 positions matching TRBD1. Here the CDR3 DNA reads TGTGCCAGCAGCCGGACAGGTGGGAGCTATGGCTACACCTTC. Its protein product is CASSRTGGSYGYTF.